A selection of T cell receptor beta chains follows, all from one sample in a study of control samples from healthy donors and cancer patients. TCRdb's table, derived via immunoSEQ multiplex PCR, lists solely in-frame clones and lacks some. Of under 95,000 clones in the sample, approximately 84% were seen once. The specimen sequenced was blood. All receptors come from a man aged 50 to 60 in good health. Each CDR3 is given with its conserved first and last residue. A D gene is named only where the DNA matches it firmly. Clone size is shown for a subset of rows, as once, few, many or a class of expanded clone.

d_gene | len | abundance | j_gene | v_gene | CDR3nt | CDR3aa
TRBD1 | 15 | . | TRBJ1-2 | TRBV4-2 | TGTGCCAGCAGCCAAGGGGACAGGGAGAGGGATGGCTACACCTTC | CASSQGDRERDGYTF
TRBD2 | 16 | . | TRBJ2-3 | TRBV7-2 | TGTGCCAGCAGCTTGAGACCGGGACTAGCGACTCATACGCAGTATTTT | CASSLRPGLATHTQYF
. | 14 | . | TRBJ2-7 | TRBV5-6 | TGTGCCAGCAGCTTGGTGGGCACTCCTTACGAGCAGTACTTC | CASSLVGTPYEQYF
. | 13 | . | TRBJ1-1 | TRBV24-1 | TGTGCCACCAGTGCAGGACCGTGGACTGAAGCTTTCTTT | CATSAGPWTEAFF
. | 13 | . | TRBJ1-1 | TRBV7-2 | TGTGCCAGCAGCGACTCCCGGGACTCTGAAGCTTTCTTT | CASSDSRDSEAFF
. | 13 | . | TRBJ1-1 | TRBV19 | TGTGCCAGTAGCCGGACCGTGGACACTGAAGCTTTCTTT | CASSRTVDTEAFF
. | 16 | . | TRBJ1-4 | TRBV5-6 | TGTGCCAGCAGCTTGGCCGGACGGGTTGCAGGGGAAAAACTGTTTTTT | CASSLAGRVAGEKLFF
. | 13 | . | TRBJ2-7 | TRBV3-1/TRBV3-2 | TGTGCCAGCAGCTTAATGTCGGGGAACGAGCAGTACTTC | CASSLMSGNEQYF
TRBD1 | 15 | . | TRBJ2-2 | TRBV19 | TGTGCCAGTAGTATAGATCGACAGGGGACCGGGGAGCTGTTTTTT | CASSIDRQGTGELFF
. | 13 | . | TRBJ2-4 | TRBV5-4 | TGTGCTACGATGGGTCTAGCCAAAAACATTCAGTACTTC | CATMGLAKNIQYF
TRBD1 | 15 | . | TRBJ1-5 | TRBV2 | TGTGCCAGCAGATCCGGACAGGGACACAATCAGCCCCAGCATTTT | CASRSGQGHNQPQHF
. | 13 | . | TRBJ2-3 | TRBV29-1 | TGCAGCGGGGGTGGCTCCGACCGGGATACGCAGTATTTT | CSGGGSDRDTQYF
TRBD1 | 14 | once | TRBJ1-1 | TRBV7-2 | TGTGCCAGCAGCTTCGCGACAGGGTCCACTGAAGCTTTCTTT | CASSFATGSTEAFF
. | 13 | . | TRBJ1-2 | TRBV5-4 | TGTGCCAGCAGCCTACAGGGTGCGAATGGCTACACCTTC | CASSLQGANGYTF
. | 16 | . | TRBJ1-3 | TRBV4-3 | TGCGCCAGCAGCCAAGGAACCGGATCCTCTGGAAACACCATATATTTT | CASSQGTGSSGNTIYF
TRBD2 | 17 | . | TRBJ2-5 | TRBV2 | TGTGCCAGCAGTGAATATTCGGTAGCGGGGTTCCAAGAGACCCAGTACTTC | CASSEYSVAGFQETQYF
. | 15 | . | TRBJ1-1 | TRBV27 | TGTGCCAGCAGTTTATCGGGCAGGGTGAAAACTGAAGCTTTCTTT | CASSLSGRVKTEAFF
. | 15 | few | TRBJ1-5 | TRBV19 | TGTGCCAGTAGCAGGCGGGGACATAGCAATCAGCCCCAGCATTTT | CASSRRGHSNQPQHF
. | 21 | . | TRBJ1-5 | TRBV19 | TGTGCCAGTAGGAGAACGTGGGAATTAGCTCAATATAATCCGAGCAATCAGCCCCAGCATTTT | CASRRTWELAQYNPSNQPQHF
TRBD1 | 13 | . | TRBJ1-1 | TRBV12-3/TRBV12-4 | TGTGCCAGCAGCTTGACAGGGGACACTGAAGCTTTCTTT | CASSLTGDTEAFF
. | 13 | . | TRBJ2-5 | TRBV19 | TGTGCCAGTAGTAAGACGCTTCAAGAGACCCAGTACTTC | CASSKTLQETQYF
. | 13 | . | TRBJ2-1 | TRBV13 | TGTGCCAGCAGCCCCCCTAGCAGCAATGAGCAGTTCTTC | CASSPPSSNEQFF
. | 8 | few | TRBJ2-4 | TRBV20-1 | TGCAGTGGAGGGGGTGTGAACTTC | CSGGGVNF
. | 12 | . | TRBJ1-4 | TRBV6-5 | TGTGCCGGAGGGAGGGGCGGCGAAAAACTGTTTTTT | CAGGRGGEKLFF
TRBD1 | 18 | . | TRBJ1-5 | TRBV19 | TGTGCCAGTAGTACCGACACTACACAGGGGGCGAGCAATCAGCCCCAGCATTTT | CASSTDTTQGASNQPQHF
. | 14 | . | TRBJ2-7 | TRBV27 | TGTGCCAGCAGTCCAGCCGAGCGGAGCTACGAGCAGTACTTC | CASSPAERSYEQYF
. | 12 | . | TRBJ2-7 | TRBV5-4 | TGTGCCAGCAGCTTGGGGGCGTACGAGCAGTACTTC | CASSLGAYEQYF
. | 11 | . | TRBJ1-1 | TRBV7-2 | TGTGCCAGCAGGGGTGTCACTGAAGCTTTCTTT | CASRGVTEAFF
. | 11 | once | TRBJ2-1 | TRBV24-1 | TGTGCCACCAGTGAGCTTAGTGAGCAGTTCTTC | CATSELSEQFF
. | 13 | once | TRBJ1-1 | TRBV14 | TGTGCCAGCAGTTTTACTGTGAACACTGAAGCTTTCTTT | CASSFTVNTEAFF
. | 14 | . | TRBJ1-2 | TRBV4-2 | TGTGCCAGCAGCCAAGATCCCAGCCTCTATGGCTACACCTTC | CASSQDPSLYGYTF
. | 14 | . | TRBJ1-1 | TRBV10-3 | TGTGCCATCAGGGACAGTGGGGTGAACACTGAAGCTTTCTTT | CAIRDSGVNTEAFF
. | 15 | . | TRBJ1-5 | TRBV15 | TGTGCCACCAGCAGAAGTAAGACGGTGAATCAGCCCCAGCATTTT | CATSRSKTVNQPQHF
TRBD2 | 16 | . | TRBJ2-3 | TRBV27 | TGTGCCAGCAGTTTAGCGGGAGCTCCCCACACAGATACGCAGTATTTT | CASSLAGAPHTDTQYF
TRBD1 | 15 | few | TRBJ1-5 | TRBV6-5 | TGTGCCAGCAGTTACTCCGGACAGGGCAATCAGCCCCAGCATTTT | CASSYSGQGNQPQHF
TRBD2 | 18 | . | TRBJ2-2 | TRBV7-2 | TGTGCCAGCAGCTTAGTCTTATTAGGGACTAGCGGCTCCGGGGAGCTGTTTTTT | CASSLVLLGTSGSGELFF
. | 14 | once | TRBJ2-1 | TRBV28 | TGTGCCAGCAGTTCAGGGGCCTTTAACTCACAGGAATTCTTC | CASSSGAFNSQEFF
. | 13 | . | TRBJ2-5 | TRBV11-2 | TGTGCCAGCAGTCCCAACACAGAAGAGACCCAGTACTTC | CASSPNTEETQYF
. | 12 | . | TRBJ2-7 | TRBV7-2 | TGTGCCAGCAGCCCATCTAGGTCTGCGCAGTACTTC | CASSPSRSAQYF
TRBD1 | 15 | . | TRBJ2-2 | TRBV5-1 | TGCGCCAGCAGCCTGGACAGGGCGGGGACCGGGGAGCTGTTTTTT | CASSLDRAGTGELFF
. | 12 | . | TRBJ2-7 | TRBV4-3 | TGCGCCAGCAGCCAAGATTGGGACGAGCAGTACTTC | CASSQDWDEQYF
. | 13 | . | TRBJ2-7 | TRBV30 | TGTGCCTGGAGGGGAGGGACAAACTACGAGCAGTACTTC | CAWRGGTNYEQYF
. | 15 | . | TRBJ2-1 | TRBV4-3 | TGCGCCAGCAGCCAGGACCGGGACCACTACAATGAGCAGTTCTTC | CASSQDRDHYNEQFF
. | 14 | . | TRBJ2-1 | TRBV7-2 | TGTGCCAGCAGCATAATAGTCGGGCCCGCTGAGCAGTTCTTC | CASSIIVGPAEQFF
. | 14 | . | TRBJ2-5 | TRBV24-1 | TGTGCCACCAGTGGGCGGGCAGGCCAAGAGACCCAGTACTTC | CATSGRAGQETQYF
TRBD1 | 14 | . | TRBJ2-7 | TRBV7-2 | TGTGCCAGCAGCCCGGACAGGGGGCGCTTCGAGCAGTACTTC | CASSPDRGRFEQYF
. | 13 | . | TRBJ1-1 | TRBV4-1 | TGCGCCAGCAGCGGGGGGTCTCCGCTTGAAGCTTTCTTT | CASSGGSPLEAFF
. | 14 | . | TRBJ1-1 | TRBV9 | TGTGCCAGCAGCCCAGGGTTTATGGACACTGAAGCTTTCTTT | CASSPGFMDTEAFF
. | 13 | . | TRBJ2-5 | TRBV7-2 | TGTGCCAGCAGCTTAGCCAAGGGGTTGACCCAGTACTTC | CASSLAKGLTQYF
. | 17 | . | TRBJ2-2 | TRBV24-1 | TGTGCCACCAGTGATGCGGGATTCCTTACGAACACCGGGGAGCTGTTTTTT | CATSDAGFLTNTGELFF
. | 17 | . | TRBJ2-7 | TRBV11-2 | TGTGCCAGCAGCCCGAGGGGGAATTCAGGAATGGGTTACGAGCAGTACTTC | CASSPRGNSGMGYEQYF
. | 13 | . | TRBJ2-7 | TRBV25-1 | TGTGCCAGCAGTGAATTGACAGACTACGAGCAGTACTTC | CASSELTDYEQYF
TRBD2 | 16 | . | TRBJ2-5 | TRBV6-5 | TGTGCCAGCAGTTACTCAGGGACTAGCGGGGAAGAGACCCAGTACTTC | CASSYSGTSGEETQYF
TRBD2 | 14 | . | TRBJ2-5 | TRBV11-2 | TGTGCCAGCAGCGAGACTAGCGGCAGGGAGACCCAGTACTTC | CASSETSGRETQYF
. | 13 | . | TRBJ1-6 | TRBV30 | TGTGCCTGGAGCCTCTCGATAGGTTCACCCCTCCACTTT | CAWSLSIGSPLHF
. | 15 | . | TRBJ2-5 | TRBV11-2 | TGTGCCAGCAGCTACCAGCACGGGGCACAAGAGACCCAGTACTTC | CASSYQHGAQETQYF
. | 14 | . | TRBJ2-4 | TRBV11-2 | TGTGCCAGCAGCTCGTCGGGTGGCAAAAACATTCAGTACTTC | CASSSSGGKNIQYF
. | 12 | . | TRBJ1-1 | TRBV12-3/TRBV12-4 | TGTGCCACCGGAAGGTACGACACTGAAGCTTTCTTT | CATGRYDTEAFF
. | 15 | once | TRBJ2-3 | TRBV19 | TGTGCCAGTAGTCCCCGAGACGTGATAGCTAATACGCAGTATTTT | CASSPRDVIANTQYF
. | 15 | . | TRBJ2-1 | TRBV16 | TGTGCCAGCAGCGTCCGCAGGGTTAGCTACAATGAGCAGTTCTTC | CASSVRRVSYNEQFF